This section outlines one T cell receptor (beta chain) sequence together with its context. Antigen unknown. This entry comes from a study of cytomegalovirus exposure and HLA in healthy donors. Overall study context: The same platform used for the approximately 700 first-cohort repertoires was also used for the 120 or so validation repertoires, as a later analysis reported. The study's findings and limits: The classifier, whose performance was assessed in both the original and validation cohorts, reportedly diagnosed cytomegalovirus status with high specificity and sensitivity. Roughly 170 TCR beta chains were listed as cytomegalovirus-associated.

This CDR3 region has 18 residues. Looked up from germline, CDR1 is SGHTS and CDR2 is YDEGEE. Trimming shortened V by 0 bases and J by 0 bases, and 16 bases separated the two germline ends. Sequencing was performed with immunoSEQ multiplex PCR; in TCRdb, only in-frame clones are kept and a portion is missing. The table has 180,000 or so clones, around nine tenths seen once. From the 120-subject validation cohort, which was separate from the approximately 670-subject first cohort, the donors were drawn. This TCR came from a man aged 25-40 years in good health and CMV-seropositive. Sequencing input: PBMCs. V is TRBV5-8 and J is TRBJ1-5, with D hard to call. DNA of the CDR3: TGTGCCAGCAGCTTGGCCAAAACGGGGTGGCTTAGCAATCAGCCCCAGCATTTT. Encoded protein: CASSLAKTGWLSNQPQHF.